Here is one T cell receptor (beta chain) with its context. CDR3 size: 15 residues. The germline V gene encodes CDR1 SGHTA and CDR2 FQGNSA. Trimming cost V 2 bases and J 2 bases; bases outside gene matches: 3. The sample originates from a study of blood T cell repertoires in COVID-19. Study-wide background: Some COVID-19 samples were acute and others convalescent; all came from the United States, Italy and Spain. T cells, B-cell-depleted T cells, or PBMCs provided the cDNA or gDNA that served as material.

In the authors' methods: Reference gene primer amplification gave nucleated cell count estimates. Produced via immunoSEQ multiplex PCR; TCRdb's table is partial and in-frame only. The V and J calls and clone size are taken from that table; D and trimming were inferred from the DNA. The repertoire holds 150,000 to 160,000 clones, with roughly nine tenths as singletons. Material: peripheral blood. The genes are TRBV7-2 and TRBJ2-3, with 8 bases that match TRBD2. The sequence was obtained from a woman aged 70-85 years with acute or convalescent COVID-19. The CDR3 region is CASSLPLAVTDTQYF. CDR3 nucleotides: TGTGCCAGCAGCTTACCACTAGCGGTCACAGATACGCAGTATTTT.